Each of the 22 T cell receptor beta chains below was sequenced from the same sample in a study of T cells in Graves' hyperthyroidism and ophthalmopathy. TCR beta CDR3 regions were amplified from RNA transcripts. The primer set for the first-round RT-PCR of the TCR CDR3 was HTBI. TCRdb processed the multiplex PCR reads anew with MiXCR; each CDR3 protein has one entry. The repertoire holds nearly 600,000 distinct CDR3 sequences, with 11% to 15% as singletons. The sequenced sample consisted of blood. The receptors shown here come from a woman aged 30 to 39 with Graves' hyperthyroidism that later progressed to Graves' ophthalmopathy.

This clonotype occurred a few times. J is TRBJ2-2 and V is TRBV5-1; D unclear. Trimming cost V 0 bases and J 6 bases, with 6 bases left between them. The length of the CDR3 is 13 residues. CDR1 SGHRS and CDR2 YFSETQ come from the germline V gene. CDR3 sequence (DNA): TGCGCCAGCAGCTTGGCCATTGCCGGGGAGCTGTTTTTT. Its translation: CASSLAIAGELFF.

This clonotype was seen more than once but under ten times. The CDR3 protein is CASSYAAESSYNEQFF. In nucleotides, the CDR3 is TGTGCCAGCAGTTACGCGGCGGAGAGCTCCTACAATGAGCAGTTCTTC. The rearrangement links TRBV6-5 to TRBJ2-1; D remains unclear. The V end was cut by 2 bases, the J end by 0 bases, with 11 bases between. CDR1 is MNHEY and CDR2 is SVGAGI in the germline V gene. This CDR3 spans 16 amino acids.

This chain links TRBV29-1 with TRBJ2-7; D might be TRBD2 (5 bases). Trimming shortened V by 1 base and J by 1 base, and 14 bases separated the two germline ends. CDR1 is SQVTM, CDR2 ANQGSEA, per germline. This CDR3 region has 15 residues. The CDR3 DNA sequence: TGCAGCGTTGAAGGGACTGCCTTGGGGTCCTACGAGCAGTACTTC. This encodes CSVEGTALGSYEQYF.

This clonotype has ten or more counts. This chain links TRBV11-2 with TRBJ2-1; tentatively, D is TRBD2 (6 bases). Trimming stripped 4 bases from V and 0 bases from J, with 10 bases between. The CDR3 spans 15 residues. From germline, CDR1 is SGHAT and CDR2 FQNNGV. The CDR3 loop is CASSSRLVSYNEQFF. The CDR3 coding sequence is TGTGCCAGCAGCTCTCGACTAGTCTCCTACAATGAGCAGTTCTTC.

This clonotype showed up many times. The gene calls are TRBV29-1 and TRBJ1-1; D is uncertain. Looked up from germline, CDR1 is SQVTM and CDR2 is ANQGSEA. Trimming took 4 bases from V and 3 from J, leaving 12 bases between them. The CDR3 extends over 13 amino acids. The CDR3 DNA reads TGCAGCGTTGCTGAATTGTTGGACACTGAAGCTTTCTTT. Translating it yields CSVAELLDTEAFF. Filled out from reference TRBV29-1 and TRBJ1-1, the complete variable domain reads SAVISQKPSRDICQRGTSLTIQCQVDSQVTMMFWYRQQPGQSLTLIATANQGSEATYESGFVIDKFPISRPNLTFSTLTVSNMSPEDSSIYLCSVAELLDTEAFFGQGTRLTVV.

This sequence joins TRBV13 and TRBJ2-1, with TRBD1 identical over 9 bases. Germline assignment: CDR1 PRHDT and CDR2 FYEKMQ (reference sequence). The CDR3 has 12 residues. The trim removed 4 bases at V and 13 bases at J, leaving 5 bases unmatched. The DNA of the CDR3 is TGTGCCAGCAGCTACCGGGACAGGGAACAGTTCTTC. This gives the protein CASSYRDREQFF. Together with reference TRBV13 and TRBJ2-1, the CDR3 gives the full variable domain: AAGVIQSPRHLIKEKRETATLKCYPIPRHDTVYWYQQGPGQDPQFLISFYEKMQSDKGSIPDRFSAQQFSDYHSELNMSSLELGDSALYFCASSYRDREQFFGPGTRLTVL.

This clonotype was recorded at least ten times. The chain recombines TRBV20-1 with TRBJ2-3; 11 bases are shared with TRBD2. This CDR3 spans 15 amino acids. Germline CDR1 reads DFQATT; CDR2 reads SNEGSKA (reference sequence). The junction had 7 bases not matched to a gene; V was cut back by 6 bases and J by 2 bases. CDR3 DNA sequence: TGCAGTGCGACCCGACTAGCGGGACTCACAGATACGCAGTATTTT. This codes for CSATRLAGLTDTQYF.

This clonotype showed up many times. Here the CDR3 DNA reads TGTGCCAGCAGTTGGGCAGGATATGGCTACACCTTC. Translation: CASSWAGYGYTF. J is TRBJ1-2 and V is TRBV28; D not resolved. This CDR3 has 12 residues. V was shortened by 4 bases and J by 5 bases, with 8 bases between the two germline ends. CDR1 is MDHEN and CDR2 is SYDVKM in the germline V gene.

This clonotype was counted many times. The chain employs TRBV7-2 and TRBJ2-2; 9 bases line up with TRBD1. This CDR3 has 16 amino acids. Germline lookup yields CDR1 SGHTA and CDR2 FQGNSA. The V and J ends lost 5 bases and 5 bases, in that order; junction bases with no gene match: 9. This chain's CDR3 is CASSPQQGAETGELFF. The CDR3 DNA reads TGTGCCAGCAGCCCCCAACAGGGGGCTGAAACCGGGGAGCTGTTTTTT.

This clonotype was counted many times. V gene TRBV10-3 combines with J gene TRBJ2-7; maybe TRBD1 (5 bases). Germline V gene sequence: CDR1 ENHRY, CDR2 SYGVKD. V lost 6 bases and J lost 2, with 11 bases in between. The CDR3 loop spans 13 amino acids. CDR3 in amino acids: CAIRGPETYEQYF. The CDR3 DNA follows: TGTGCCATCAGGGGGCCTGAGACCTACGAGCAGTACTTC.

This clonotype was picked up a small number of times. The V gene is TRBV14, the J gene TRBJ1-1; D unclear. The CDR3 is made up of 13 amino acids. The germline CDR1 and CDR2 sequences are SGHDN and FVKESK. V dropped 0 bases and J dropped 4 bases, with 6 bases sitting between them. The CDR3 coding sequence is TGTGCCAGCAGCCAAGACGCGGGCACTGAAGCTTTCTTT. This gives the protein CASSQDAGTEAFF. Based on the CDR3 plus reference TRBV14 and TRBJ1-1, the full variable domain is EAGVTQFPSHSVIEKGQTVTLRCDPISGHDNLYWYRRVMGKEIKFLLHFVKESKQDESGMPNNRFLAERTGGTYSTLKVQPAELEDSGVYFCASSQDAGTEAFFGQGTRLTVV.

This clonotype was found many times. The chain joins TRBV27 to TRBJ1-2; 11 positions match TRBD1. The CDR3 sequence is 15 residues long. Germline loops: CDR1 MNHEY, CDR2 SMNVEV (reference sequence). The ends lost 4 bases at V and 6 bases at J; junction bases unmatched: 7. The CDR3 nucleotides read TGTGCCAGCAGTTCCTGGACAGGGGGCAGAAATGGCTACACCTTC. Protein product: CASSSWTGGRNGYTF.

This clonotype was found once. The chain couples TRBV10-3 to TRBJ2-3, with TRBD2 matching 14 bases. The V and J ends lost 10 bases and 7 bases, in that order; junction bases with no gene match: 10. CDR1 and CDR2 from the germline V gene are ENHRY and SYGVKD. This CDR3 region has 15 residues. Here the CDR3 DNA reads TGTGCCACCGGGACTAGCGGGAGTGGCGAATATACGCAGTATTTT. It encodes CATGTSGSGEYTQYF.

This clonotype was observed many times. The rearrangement uses TRBV20-1 and TRBJ1-1; D possibly corresponds to TRBD1 (5 bases). The CDR3 is made up of 13 amino acids. Per the germline V gene, CDR1 is DFQATT and CDR2 is SNEGSKA (reference sequence). Trimming pared 5 bases from V and 5 bases from J, leaving 15 bases between. The DNA for the CDR3 is TGCAGTGCTTACCAGGGAGTGGGGACTGAAGCTTTCTTT. Amino acid sequence: CSAYQGVGTEAFF.

In its sample, this clonotype was seen many times. The chain couples TRBV15 to TRBJ2-7; D may be TRBD2 (5 bases). Germline CDR1 LNHNV, CDR2 YYDKDF (reference sequence). The V end was cut by 0 bases, the J end by 2 bases, with 11 bases between. The CDR3 is 15 residues long. Here the CDR3 reads CATSRDAVRAYEQYF. The CDR3 DNA reads as TGTGCCACCAGCAGAGATGCCGTGAGGGCCTACGAGCAGTACTTC.

This clonotype has only a few counts. The genes are TRBV19 and TRBJ1-5; D unclear. V dropped 10 bases and J dropped 2 bases, with 15 bases sitting between them. Germline V gene sequence: CDR1 LNHDA, CDR2 SQIVND (reference sequence). This CDR3 comprises 14 residues. The CDR3 reads CATSWSSGNQPQHF. CDR3 in DNA: TGTGCCACCTCTTGGAGTAGCGGCAATCAGCCCCAGCATTTT.

This clonotype was counted a few times. The chain links TRBV20-1 to TRBJ2-6; D unresolved. Trimming took 3 bases from V and 1 from J, leaving 4 bases between them. Germline values: CDR1 DFQATT, CDR2 SNEGSKA (reference sequence). This CDR3 region has 13 residues. In DNA form, the CDR3 reads TGCAGTGCTAGCTATTCTGGGGCCAACGTCCTGACTTTC. Amino acid sequence: CSASYSGANVLTF.

This clonotype was seen many times. J is TRBJ1-1 and V is TRBV7-9; D uncertain. This CDR3 is built from 14 residues. Germline V gives CDR1 SEHNR, CDR2 FQNEAQ (reference sequence). The V and J ends lost 4 bases and 2 bases respectively, with 11 bases between them. CDR3 in amino acids: CASSWYNTNTEAFF. CDR3 nucleotides: TGTGCCAGCAGCTGGTACAATACCAACACTGAAGCTTTCTTT. Together with reference TRBV7-9 and TRBJ1-1, the CDR3 gives the full variable domain: DTGVSQNPRHKITKRGQNVTFRCDPISEHNRLYWYRQTLGQGPEFLTYFQNEAQLEKSRLLSDRFSAERPKGSFSTLEIQRTEQGDSAMYLCASSWYNTNTEAFFGQGTRLTVV.

This clonotype was recorded at least ten times. This chain joins TRBV12-3 or TRBV12-4 and TRBJ1-1; 9 positions agree with TRBD1. The CDR3 has 14 residues. Germline trimming cut 7 bases from V and 5 bases from J; bases unmatched to any gene: 8. CDR3: CASTTPDRGTEAFF. The CDR3 DNA follows: TGTGCCAGCACCACTCCGGACAGGGGAACTGAAGCTTTCTTT.

This clonotype has ten or more counts. This chain connects TRBV7-9 to TRBJ2-7, with no clear D. Germline CDR1 reads SEHNR; CDR2 reads FQNEAQ (reference sequence). Trimming removed 6 bases at V and 7 bases at J, with 10 bases between. The CDR3 loop spans 11 amino acids. The CDR3 protein is CASSTGREQYF. The CDR3 DNA is TGTGCCAGCAGTACCGGGCGGGAGCAGTACTTC.

This clonotype was found many times. The chain has TRBV25-1 and TRBJ2-7; a possible D gene is TRBD1 (6 bases). Trimming pared 4 bases from V and 6 bases from J, leaving 10 bases between. CDR1 is MGHDK and CDR2 is SYGVNS in the germline V gene. This CDR3 is built from 12 residues. The CDR3 nucleotides read TGTGCCAGCAGTGTTTCAGGGGTCGAGCAGTACTTC. Translation gives CASSVSGVEQYF.

This clonotype was picked up many times. The genes are TRBV7-2 and TRBJ2-5, with a tentative D call TRBD2 (5 bases). Germline V gene lookup returns CDR1 SGHTA and CDR2 FQGNSA. V dropped 1 base and J dropped 5 bases, with 8 bases sitting between them. The CDR3 sequence is 13 residues long. CDR3 sequence: CASSLELVETQYF. CDR3 bases: TGTGCCAGCAGCTTAGAACTAGTGGAGACCCAGTACTTC.